Listed below are T cell receptor beta chains from one sample, sequenced in a study of OX40 agonist ivuxolimab in advanced cancers. Generated by immunoSEQ multiplex PCR, the TCRdb table keeps only in-frame clones and is missing some. In the table there are roughly 55,000 clones, around 86% of which are singletons. Sequences were derived from CD4+ or CD8+ T cells sorted from blood, sampled in a trial of the OX40 agonist ivuxolimab. The source is an adult with an advanced solid tumor such as melanoma, head and neck, liver or kidney cancer. Both conserved end residues are part of each CDR3. D genes are given only for firm matches. Expanded clones get a size class; other rows say once, few or many, or leave the size out.

TRBV15,.,.,TRBJ1-5,CATSSRAHSNQPQHF,TGTGCCACCAGCAGCAGGGCCCATAGCAATCAGCCCCAGCATTTT
TRBV10-3,few,.,TRBJ1-4,CAISESLNEKLFF,TGTGCCATCAGTGAGTCTCTGAATGAAAAACTGTTTTTT
TRBV9,few,.,TRBJ1-1,CASSTLNTEAFF,TGTGCCAGCAGTACCCTGAACACTGAAGCTTTCTTT
TRBV5-6,once,.,TRBJ1-2,CASSFPAEGYGYTF,TGTGCCAGCAGCTTTCCAGCTGAAGGCTATGGCTACACCTTC
TRBV7-3,.,TRBD1,TRBJ2-6,CATGQGRLSGANVLTF,TGTGCCACCGGACAGGGCCGTCTATCTGGGGCCAACGTCCTGACTTTC
TRBV19,once,.,TRBJ1-1,CASSIGGGSEAFF,TGTGCCAGTAGTATAGGGGGCGGTTCTGAAGCTTTCTTT
TRBV2,.,.,TRBJ2-1,CASSGMAANNEQFF,TGTGCCAGCAGTGGGATGGCAGCTAACAATGAGCAGTTCTTC
TRBV5-8,.,TRBD1,TRBJ2-1,CASSPPGGPFF,TGTGCCAGCAGCCCTCCAGGGGGCCCGTTCTTC
TRBV28,.,TRBD1,TRBJ2-1,CASSFSGTGGFYEQFF,TGTGCCAGCAGTTTTTCCGGGACAGGGGGCTTCTATGAGCAGTTCTTC
TRBV6-5,.,.,TRBJ2-5,CASSYDGETQYF,TGTGCCAGCAGTTACGATGGCGAGACCCAGTACTTC
TRBV9,.,.,TRBJ2-3,CASSVNRDQPYTDTQYF,TGTGCCAGCAGCGTAAACCGGGACCAGCCCTACACAGATACGCAGTATTTT
TRBV9,.,.,TRBJ1-5,CASSVGGNSNQPQHF,TGTGCCAGCAGCGTCGGAGGGAATAGCAATCAGCCCCAGCATTTT
TRBV4-3,.,TRBD2,TRBJ2-2,CASSLSGGAGGELFF,TGCGCCAGCAGCCTTAGCGGGGGGGCCGGCGGGGAGCTGTTTTTT
TRBV27,.,TRBD1,TRBJ2-7,CASSPTGGNEQYF,TGTGCCAGCAGTCCTACAGGGGGCAACGAGCAGTACTTC
TRBV14,.,.,TRBJ2-1,CASSQDGLKGVGNEQFF,TGTGCCAGCAGCCAAGATGGTCTCAAGGGGGTAGGGAATGAGCAGTTCTTC
TRBV5-8,.,.,TRBJ2-7,CASSFGGGGPYEQYF,TGTGCCAGCAGCTTTGGGGGCGGGGGACCCTACGAGCAGTACTTC
TRBV28,few,.,TRBJ2-5,CASSLGGAPETQYF,TGTGCCAGCAGTTTAGGTGGGGCTCCAGAGACCCAGTACTTC
TRBV6-1,.,.,TRBJ2-7,CASSARTPTYEQYF,TGTGCCAGCAGTGCCAGGACACCAACCTACGAGCAGTACTTC
TRBV4-3,.,TRBD2,TRBJ2-3,CASSQGTSGGTTDTQYF,TGCGCCAGCAGCCAAGGGACTAGCGGGGGGACGACAGATACGCAGTATTTT
TRBV27,.,TRBD1,TRBJ1-4,CASSLTGAGEKLFF,TGTGCCAGCAGTTTGACAGGGGCCGGGGAAAAACTGTTTTTT
TRBV6-5,.,.,TRBJ1-1,CASSYSIVFPGTEAFF,TGTGCCAGCAGTTACTCGATCGTATTCCCAGGCACTGAAGCTTTCTTT
TRBV12-5,.,.,TRBJ2-2,CASGLGGGELFF,TGTGCTAGTGGTTTGGGCGGGGGGGAGCTGTTTTTT
TRBV4-2,few,.,TRBJ1-1,CASSQEAGLGAFF,TGTGCCAGCAGCCAAGAAGCGGGGTTAGGAGCTTTCTTT
TRBV19,once,TRBD1,TRBJ1-2,CASRDRVWIYGYTF,TGTGCCAGTAGGGACAGGGTCTGGATCTATGGCTACACCTTC
TRBV4-2,.,.,TRBJ1-1,CASSQEGHDTEAFF,TGTGCCAGCAGCCAAGAAGGACATGACACTGAAGCTTTCTTT
TRBV6-5,.,.,TRBJ1-1,CASSRGEMNTEAFF,TGTGCCAGTTCCCGGGGAGAAATGAACACTGAAGCTTTCTTT
TRBV11-2,.,.,TRBJ2-1,CAGEEGDPRSEQFF,TGTGCCGGCGAGGAAGGGGACCCTAGATCGGAGCAGTTCTTC
TRBV25-1,.,TRBD1,TRBJ2-2,CASSLGLWQGASAGELFF,TGTGCCAGCAGTTTGGGATTGTGGCAGGGGGCGAGCGCCGGGGAGCTGTTTTTT
TRBV5-1,.,.,TRBJ2-2,CASSFSGGELFF,TGCGCCAGCAGCTTCTCAGGTGGGGAGCTGTTTTTT
TRBV5-6,few,.,TRBJ2-7,CASSLWQLLLQPQYF,TGTGCCAGCAGCTTGTGGCAGCTTCTACTCCAACCCCAGTACTTC
TRBV18,.,.,TRBJ1-1,CASSPRDTHYTEAFF,TGTGCCAGCTCACCCCGGGACACGCATTACACTGAAGCTTTCTTT
TRBV10-3,.,.,TRBJ1-1,CAISTGTTNTEAFF,TGTGCCATCAGTACCGGGACAACGAACACTGAAGCTTTCTTT
TRBV2,.,.,TRBJ2-3,CASSGPHTDTQYF,TGTGCCAGCTCTGGGCCCCACACAGATACGCAGTATTTT
TRBV14,.,.,TRBJ2-7,CASSQAGVWYEQYF,TGTGCCAGCAGCCAAGCGGGGGTTTGGTACGAGCAGTACTTC
TRBV5-6,.,.,TRBJ1-1,CASSLVGTEAFF,TGTGCCAGCAGCTTGGTAGGGACTGAAGCTTTCTTT
TRBV19,once,.,TRBJ1-5,CASSMRDVDSNQPQHF,TGTGCCAGTAGTATGAGGGACGTCGATAGCAATCAGCCCCAGCATTTT
TRBV11-2,.,.,TRBJ1-2,CASSFPTNYGYTF,TGTGCCAGCAGCTTCCCAACTAACTATGGCTACACCTTC
TRBV2,.,.,TRBJ1-2,CASSAFLTQASPDYGYTF,TGTGCCAGCAGTGCATTCCTGACACAGGCCTCACCGGACTATGGCTACACCTTC
TRBV9,.,.,TRBJ1-2,CASARAYGYTF,TGTGCCAGCGCCAGAGCCTATGGCTACACCTTC
TRBV7-2,many,TRBD1,TRBJ1-1,CASRVTTGGITEAFF,TGTGCCAGCAGAGTTACGACAGGGGGTATCACTGAAGCTTTCTTT